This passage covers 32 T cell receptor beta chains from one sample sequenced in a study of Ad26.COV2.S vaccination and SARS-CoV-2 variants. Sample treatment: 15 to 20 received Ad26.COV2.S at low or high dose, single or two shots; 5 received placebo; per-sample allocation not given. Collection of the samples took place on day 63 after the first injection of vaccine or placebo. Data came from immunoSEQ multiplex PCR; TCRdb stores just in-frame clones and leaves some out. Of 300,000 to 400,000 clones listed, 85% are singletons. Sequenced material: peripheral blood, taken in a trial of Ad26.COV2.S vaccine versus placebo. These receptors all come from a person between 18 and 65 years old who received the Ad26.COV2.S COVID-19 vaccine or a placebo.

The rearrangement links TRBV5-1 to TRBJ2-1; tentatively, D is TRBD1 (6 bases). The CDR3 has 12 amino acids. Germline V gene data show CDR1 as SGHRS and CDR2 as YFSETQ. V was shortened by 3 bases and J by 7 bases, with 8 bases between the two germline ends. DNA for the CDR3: TGCGCCAGCAGCTCCACAGGGAATGAGCAGTTCTTC. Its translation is CASSSTGNEQFF. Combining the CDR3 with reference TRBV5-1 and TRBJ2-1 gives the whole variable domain KAGVTQTPRYLIKTRGQQVTLSCSPISGHRSVSWYQQTPGQGLQFLFEYFSETQRNKGNFPGRFSGRQFSNSRSEMNVSTLELGDSALYLCASSSTGNEQFFGPGTRLTVL.

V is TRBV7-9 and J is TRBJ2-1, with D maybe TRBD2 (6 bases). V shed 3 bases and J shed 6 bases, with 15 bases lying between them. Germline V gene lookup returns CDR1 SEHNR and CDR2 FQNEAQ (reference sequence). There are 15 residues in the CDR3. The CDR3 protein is CASSFGASETNEQFF. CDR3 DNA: TGTGCCAGCAGCTTTGGGGCTAGCGAGACCAATGAGCAGTTCTTC.

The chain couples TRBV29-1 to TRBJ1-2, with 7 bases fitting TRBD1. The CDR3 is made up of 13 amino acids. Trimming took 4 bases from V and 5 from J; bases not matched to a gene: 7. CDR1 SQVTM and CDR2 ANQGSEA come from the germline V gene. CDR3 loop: CSVGGDRPYGYTF. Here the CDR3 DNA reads TGCAGCGTTGGGGGGGACAGACCTTATGGCTACACCTTC.

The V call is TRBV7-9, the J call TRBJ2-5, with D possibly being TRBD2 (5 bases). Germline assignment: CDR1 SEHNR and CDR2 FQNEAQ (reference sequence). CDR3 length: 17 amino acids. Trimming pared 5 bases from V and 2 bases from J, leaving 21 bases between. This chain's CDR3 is CASSPYHGGRGQETQYF. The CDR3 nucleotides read TGTGCCAGCAGCCCCTACCACGGAGGCCGAGGGCAAGAGACCCAGTACTTC.

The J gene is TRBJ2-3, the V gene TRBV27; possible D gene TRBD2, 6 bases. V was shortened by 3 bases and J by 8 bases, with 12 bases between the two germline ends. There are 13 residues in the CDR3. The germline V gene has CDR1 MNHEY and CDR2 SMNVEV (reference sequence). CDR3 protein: CASSFDRRGTQYF. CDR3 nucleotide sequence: TGTGCCAGCAGTTTTGATCGGCGGGGTACGCAGTATTTT.

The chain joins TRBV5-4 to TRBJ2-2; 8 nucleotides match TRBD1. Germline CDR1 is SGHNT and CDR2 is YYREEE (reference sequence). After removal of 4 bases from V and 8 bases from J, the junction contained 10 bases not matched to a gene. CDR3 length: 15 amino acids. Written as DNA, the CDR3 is TGTGCCAGCAGCCCGGACAGGGACATCCGGGGGGAGCTGTTTTTT. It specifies CASSPDRDIRGELFF. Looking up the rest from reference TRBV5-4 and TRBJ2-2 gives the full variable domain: ETGVTQSPTHLIKTRGQQVTLRCSSQSGHNTVSWYQQALGQGPQFIFQYYREEENGRGNFPPRFSGLQFPNYSSELNVNALELDDSALYLCASSPDRDIRGELFFGEGSRLTVL.

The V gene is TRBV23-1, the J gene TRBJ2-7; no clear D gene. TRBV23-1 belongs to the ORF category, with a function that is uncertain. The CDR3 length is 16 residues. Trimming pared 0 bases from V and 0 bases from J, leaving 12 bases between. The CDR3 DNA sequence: TGCGCCAGCAGTCAATCGAATACTATTCCCTCCTACGAGCAGTACTTC. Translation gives CASSQSNTIPSYEQYF.

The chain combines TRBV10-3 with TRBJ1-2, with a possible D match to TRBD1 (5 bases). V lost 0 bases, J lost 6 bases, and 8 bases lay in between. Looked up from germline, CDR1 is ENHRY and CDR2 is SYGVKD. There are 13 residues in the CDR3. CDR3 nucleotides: TGTGCCATCAGTGAGTCCAGGGAGGATGGCTACACCTTC. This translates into CAISESREDGYTF.

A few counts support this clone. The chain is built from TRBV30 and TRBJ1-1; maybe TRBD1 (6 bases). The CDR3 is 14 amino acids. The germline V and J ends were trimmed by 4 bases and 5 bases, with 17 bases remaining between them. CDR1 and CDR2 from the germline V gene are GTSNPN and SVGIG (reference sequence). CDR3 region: CAWTPRGARTEAFF. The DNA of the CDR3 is TGTGCCTGGACGCCTCGGGGGGCGCGAACTGAAGCTTTCTTT.

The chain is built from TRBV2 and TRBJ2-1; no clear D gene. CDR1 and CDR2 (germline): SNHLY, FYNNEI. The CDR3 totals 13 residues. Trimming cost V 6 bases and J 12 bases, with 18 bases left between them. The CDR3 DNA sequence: TGTGCCAGCAGATTGGATGGGCCCCCCGGGCAGTTCTTC. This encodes CASRLDGPPGQFF.

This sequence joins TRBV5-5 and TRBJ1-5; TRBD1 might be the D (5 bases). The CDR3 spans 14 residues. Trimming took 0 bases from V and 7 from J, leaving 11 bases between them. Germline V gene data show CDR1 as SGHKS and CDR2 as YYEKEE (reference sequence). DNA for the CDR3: TGTGCCAGCAGCTTGGCCTTAGGGGACCAGCCCCAGCATTTT. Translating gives CASSLALGDQPQHF.

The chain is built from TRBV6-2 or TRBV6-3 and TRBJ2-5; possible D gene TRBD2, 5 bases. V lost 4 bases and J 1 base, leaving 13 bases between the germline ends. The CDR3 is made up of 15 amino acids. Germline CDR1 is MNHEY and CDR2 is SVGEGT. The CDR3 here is CASSWTLPPQETQYF. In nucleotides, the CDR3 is TGTGCCAGCAGTTGGACTTTACCCCCCCAAGAGACCCAGTACTTC.

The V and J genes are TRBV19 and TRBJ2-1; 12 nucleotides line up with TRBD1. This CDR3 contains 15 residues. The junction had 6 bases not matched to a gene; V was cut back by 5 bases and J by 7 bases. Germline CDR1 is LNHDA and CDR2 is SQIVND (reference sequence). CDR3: CASSDLGQGANEQFF. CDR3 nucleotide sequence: TGTGCCAGTAGTGACTTGGGACAGGGGGCGAATGAGCAGTTCTTC.

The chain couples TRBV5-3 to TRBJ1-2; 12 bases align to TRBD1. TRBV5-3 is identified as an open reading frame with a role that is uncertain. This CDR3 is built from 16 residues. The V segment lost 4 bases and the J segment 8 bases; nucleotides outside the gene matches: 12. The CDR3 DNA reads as TGTGCCAGAAGCCAAAATGGGACAGGGGGCAGAGGGGGCTACACCTTC. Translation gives CARSQNGTGGRGGYTF.

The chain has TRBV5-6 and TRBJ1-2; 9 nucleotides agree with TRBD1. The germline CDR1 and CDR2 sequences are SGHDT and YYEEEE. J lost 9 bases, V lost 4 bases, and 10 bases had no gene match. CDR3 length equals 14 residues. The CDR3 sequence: CASSLGGTGLSYTF. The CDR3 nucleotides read TGTGCCAGCAGCCTTGGCGGGACAGGGCTAAGCTACACCTTC.

For the CDR3, the DNA is TGTGCCAGCAGCTCCAGCAGCGGGGAAGGCTACGAGCAGTACTTC. Its protein is CASSSSSGEGYEQYF. V is TRBV7-2 and J is TRBJ2-7; 7 bases map to TRBD2. V trimming: 4 bases; J trimming: 3 bases; junction bases outside the gene matches: 9. Germline CDR1 is SGHTA and CDR2 is FQGNSA. The CDR3 runs 15 residues. The whole variable domain, filled in from reference TRBV7-2 and TRBJ2-7, reads GAGVSQSPSNKVTEKGKDVELRCDPISGHTALYWYRQSLGQGLEFLIYFQGNSAPDKSGLPSDRFSAERTGGSVSTLTIQRTQQEDSAVYLCASSSSSGEGYEQYFGPGTRLTVT.

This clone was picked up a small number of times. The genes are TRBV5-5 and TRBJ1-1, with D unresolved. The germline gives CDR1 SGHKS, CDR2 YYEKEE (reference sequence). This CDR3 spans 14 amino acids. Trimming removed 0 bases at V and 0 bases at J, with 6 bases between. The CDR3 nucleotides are TGTGCCAGCAGCTTGGAGTTGGTGAACACTGAAGCTTTCTTT. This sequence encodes CASSLELVNTEAFF.

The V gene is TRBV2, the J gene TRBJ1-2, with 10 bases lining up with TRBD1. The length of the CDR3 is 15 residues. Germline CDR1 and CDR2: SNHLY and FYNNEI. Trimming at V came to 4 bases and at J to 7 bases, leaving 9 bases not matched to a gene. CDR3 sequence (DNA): TGTGCCAGCAGTGCACCGGGACAGGGGCGGGGTGGCTACACCTTC. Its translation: CASSAPGQGRGGYTF.

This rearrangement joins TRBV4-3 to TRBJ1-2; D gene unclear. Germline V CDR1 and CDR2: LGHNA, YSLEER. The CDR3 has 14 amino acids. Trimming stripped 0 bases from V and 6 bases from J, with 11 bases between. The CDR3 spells CASSQDAQQDGYTF. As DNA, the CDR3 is TGCGCCAGCAGCCAAGACGCACAGCAAGATGGCTACACCTTC.

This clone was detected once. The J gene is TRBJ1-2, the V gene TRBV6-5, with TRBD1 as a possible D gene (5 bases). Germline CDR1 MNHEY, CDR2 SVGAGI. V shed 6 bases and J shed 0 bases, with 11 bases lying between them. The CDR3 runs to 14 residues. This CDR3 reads CASRKETANYGYTF. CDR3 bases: TGTGCCAGCAGAAAGGAGACAGCTAACTATGGCTACACCTTC.

The CDR3 region has the DNA TGTGCCACCAGCAAGAGGCTAGCGGGGTATGGCACCGGGGAGCTGTTTTTT. It encodes CATSKRLAGYGTGELFF. The chain has TRBV15 and TRBJ2-2; TRBD2 agrees at 9 bases. V was clipped by 4 bases and J by 4 bases; unmatched bases: 10. This CDR3 comprises 17 residues. The germline V gene has CDR1 LNHNV and CDR2 YYDKDF (reference sequence).

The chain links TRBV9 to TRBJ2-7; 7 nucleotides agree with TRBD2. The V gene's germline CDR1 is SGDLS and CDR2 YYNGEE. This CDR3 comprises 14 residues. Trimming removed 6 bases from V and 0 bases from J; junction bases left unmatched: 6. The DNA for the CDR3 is TGTGCCAGCACCCCGGCGGGGGACTCCTACGAGCAGTACTTC. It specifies CASTPAGDSYEQYF.

The CDR3 spells CATSEKPGLAGRTDTQYF. The CDR3 bases are TGTGCCACCAGTGAAAAGCCGGGACTAGCGGGACGCACAGATACGCAGTATTTT. The V and J genes are TRBV24-1 and TRBJ2-3, with 13 nucleotides matching TRBD2. The germline gives CDR1 KGHDR, CDR2 SFDVKD. The CDR3 consists of 18 residues. V trimming: 4 bases; J trimming: 1 base; junction bases outside the gene matches: 7.

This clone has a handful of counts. The CDR3 region has the DNA TGTGCCAGCAGCCCCGGTATGTGGGGCGCCGACTATGGCTACACCTTC. Amino acids: CASSPGMWGADYGYTF. This chain connects TRBV11-2 to TRBJ1-2; TRBD1 is a possible D gene (5 bases). The CDR3 is made up of 16 amino acids. Germline V CDR1 and CDR2: SGHAT, FQNNGV. Trimming cost V 5 bases and J 3 bases, with 19 bases left between them. The variable domain in full, completed from reference TRBV11-2 and TRBJ1-2, reads EAGVAQSPRYKIIEKRQSVAFWCNPISGHATLYWYQQILGQGPKLLIQFQNNGVVDDSQLPKDRFSAERLKGVDSTLKIQPAKLEDSAVYLCASSPGMWGADYGYTFGSGTRLTVV.

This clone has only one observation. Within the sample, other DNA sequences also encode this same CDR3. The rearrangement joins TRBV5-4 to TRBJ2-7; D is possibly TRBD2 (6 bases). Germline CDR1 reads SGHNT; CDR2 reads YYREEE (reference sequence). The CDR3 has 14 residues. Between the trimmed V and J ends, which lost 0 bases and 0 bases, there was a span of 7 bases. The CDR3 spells CASSLETSSYEQYF. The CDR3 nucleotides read TGTGCCAGCAGCTTGGAGACTAGCTCCTACGAGCAGTACTTC.

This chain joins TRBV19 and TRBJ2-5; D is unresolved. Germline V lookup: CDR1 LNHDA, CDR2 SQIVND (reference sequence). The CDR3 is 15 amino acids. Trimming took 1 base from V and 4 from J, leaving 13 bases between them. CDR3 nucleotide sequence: TGTGCCAGTAGTATAGTGGTGGGAACGGGAGAGACCCAGTACTTC. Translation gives CASSIVVGTGETQYF.

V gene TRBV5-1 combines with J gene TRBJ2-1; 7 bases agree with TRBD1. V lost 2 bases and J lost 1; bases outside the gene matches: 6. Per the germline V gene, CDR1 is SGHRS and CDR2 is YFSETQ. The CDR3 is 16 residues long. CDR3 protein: CASSLAGTASYNEQFF. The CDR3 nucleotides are TGCGCCAGCAGCTTAGCCGGGACAGCTTCCTACAATGAGCAGTTCTTC.

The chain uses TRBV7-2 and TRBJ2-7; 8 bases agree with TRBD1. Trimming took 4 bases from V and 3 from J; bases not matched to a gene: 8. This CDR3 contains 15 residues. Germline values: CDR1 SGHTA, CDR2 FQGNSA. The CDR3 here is CASSSEAGGFYEQYF. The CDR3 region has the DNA TGTGCCAGCAGCTCTGAGGCAGGGGGCTTCTACGAGCAGTACTTC.

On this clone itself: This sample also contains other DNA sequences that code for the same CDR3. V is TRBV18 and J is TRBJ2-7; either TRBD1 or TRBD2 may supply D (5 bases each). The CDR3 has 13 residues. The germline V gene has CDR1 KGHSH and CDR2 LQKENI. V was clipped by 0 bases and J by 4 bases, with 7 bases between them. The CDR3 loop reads CASSPPGGYEQYF. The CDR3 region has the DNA TGTGCCAGCTCACCACCTGGGGGTTACGAGCAGTACTTC.

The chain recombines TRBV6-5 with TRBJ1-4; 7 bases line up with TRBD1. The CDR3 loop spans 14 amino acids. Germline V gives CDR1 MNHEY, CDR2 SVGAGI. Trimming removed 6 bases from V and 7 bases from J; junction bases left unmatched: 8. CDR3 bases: TGTGCCAGCAGACCGACAGGGTCTAGTGAAAAACTGTTTTTT. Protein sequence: CASRPTGSSEKLFF.

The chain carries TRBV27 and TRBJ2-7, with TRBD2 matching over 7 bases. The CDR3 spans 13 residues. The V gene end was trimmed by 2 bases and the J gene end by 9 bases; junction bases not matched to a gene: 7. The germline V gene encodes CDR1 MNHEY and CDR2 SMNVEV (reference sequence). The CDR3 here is CASSLGVGEGQYF. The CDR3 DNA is TGTGCCAGCAGTTTAGGGGTTGGGGAGGGGCAGTACTTC.

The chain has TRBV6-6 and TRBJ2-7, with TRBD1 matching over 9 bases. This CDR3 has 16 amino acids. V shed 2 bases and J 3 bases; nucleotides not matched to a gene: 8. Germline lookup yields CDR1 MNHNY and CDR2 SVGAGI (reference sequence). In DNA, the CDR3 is TGTGCCAGCAGTTACCGAGACAGGGGGGAAATCTACGAGCAGTACTTC. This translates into CASSYRDRGEIYEQYF.